This TCR beta chain appears in the sequencing data of a study of blood T cell repertoires in COVID-19. As for the study in general: PBMCs, B-cell-depleted T cells, or T cells were the source of the cDNA or gDNA that made up the material.

Germline CDR1 and CDR2: MNHEY and SVGAGI. CDR3 length equals 16 residues. Losses at the gene ends were 4 bases for V and 1 base for J; bases not matched to a gene: 6. Everyone who took part was roughly 18 to 89 years old, and they came from about 25 US areas. Allocation to cohorts depended on clinical history reported by the participants. Profiled with immunoSEQ multiplex PCR; TCRdb holds only in-frame clones, not every one. The top ten hold about 9.4% of the sample, which has around 300,000 clones, over 85% seen once. This sequence was found in a woman in her twenties or thirties who had recovered from COVID-19. The sequenced sample consisted of PBMCs or T cells enriched from blood (not recorded which). The chain is built from TRBV6-5 and TRBJ2-7; 11 bases line up with TRBD2. CDR3 loop: CASSSTGTSGSYEQYF. The CDR3 coding sequence is TGTGCCAGCAGTTCGACCGGGACTAGCGGTTCCTACGAGCAGTACTTC.